These 18 T cell receptor beta chains came from one sample sequenced in a study of neurological immune-mediated disorders (dated by TCRdb to the late 2010s). The library was obtained by 5' RACE. Instrument on record: Illumina HiSeq 2500. TCRdb reprocessed the public reads (quality trimming at Q25 with fastp, clone calling with MiXCR) and kept in-frame beta chains. Entries are consolidated by CDR3 protein sequence, retaining the most common genes and DNA. A total of some 49,000 distinct CDR3 sequences appear in this sample, about a tenth of them only once. Of the sample, 1.6% falls within the top ten clones. According to the study, the label for this sample's time point signals: longitudinal time-point 1 (baseline). Specimen: PBMCs. The receptors come from a woman in her forties in good health.

In its sample, this clonotype was seen many times. V usage is TRBV20-1 and J usage is TRBJ2-1; possibly TRBD1 for D (5 bases). V lost 4 bases and J 1 base, leaving 14 bases between the germline ends. The CDR3 runs to 15 residues. Germline assignment: CDR1 DFQATT and CDR2 SNEGSKA (reference sequence). CDR3 sequence: CSATGDRRSYNEQFF. The CDR3 DNA reads TGCAGTGCTACAGGAGACAGACGATCCTACAATGAGCAGTTCTTC.

The table lists this clonotype with many counts. This chain uses TRBV18 with TRBJ2-7; 7 bases fit TRBD2. CDR3 length: 13 amino acids. The ends lost 2 bases at V and 7 bases at J; junction bases unmatched: 5. Germline CDR1 and CDR2: KGHSH and LQKENI. The CDR3 DNA reads as TGTGCCAGCTCACCAGGGAGGGCTCGGGAGCAGTACTTC. Protein sequence: CASSPGRAREQYF.

This clonotype has a count of ten or more. The rearrangement joins TRBV20-1 to TRBJ2-7; 8 nucleotides line up with TRBD2. With 3 bases clipped from V and 7 bases from J, the junction kept 17 bases outside the gene matches. The CDR3 is 16 residues long. Germline assignment: CDR1 DFQATT and CDR2 SNEGSKA (reference sequence). Written as DNA, the CDR3 is TGCAGTGCTAGTCATGGGAGCGAAGGCGGGGGGTGGGAGCAGTACTTC. Its translation: CSASHGSEGGGWEQYF.

This clonotype has a count of ten or more. The V call is TRBV5-1, the J call TRBJ2-3, with D unresolved. The V gene's germline CDR1 is SGHRS and CDR2 YFSETQ. Deletions cut 4 bases from V and 4 bases from J, with 13 bases between. This CDR3 has 14 residues. CDR3: CASSPWGSADTQYF. CDR3 bases: TGCGCCAGCAGCCCTTGGGGTAGTGCAGATACGCAGTATTTT. The variable domain in full, with the rest retrieved from reference TRBV5-1 and TRBJ2-3, is KAGVTQTPRYLIKTRGQQVTLSCSPISGHRSVSWYQQTPGQGLQFLFEYFSETQRNKGNFPGRFSGRQFSNSRSEMNVSTLELGDSALYLCASSPWGSADTQYFGPGTRLTVL.

This clonotype came up many times. CDR3 bases: TGTGCCAGCAGCCGAACACGTAACTATGGCTACACCTTC. Amino acids: CASSRTRNYGYTF. The J gene is TRBJ1-2, the V gene TRBV3-1; no definite D call. With 4 bases removed from V and 1 base from J, the gap between germline ends came to 7 bases. The CDR3 sequence is 13 residues long. The germline gives CDR1 LGHDT, CDR2 YNNKEL (reference sequence).

This clonotype was found many times. CDR3 DNA sequence: TGTGCCAGCAGCCAAGAAGACACTGGGGAGGACGAGCAGTACTTC. Translation: CASSQEDTGEDEQYF. The rearrangement uses TRBV4-2 and TRBJ2-7, with a weak D call TRBD2 (6 bases). The CDR3 length is 15 residues. V was pared by 0 bases and J by 5 bases, with 14 bases between. Germline V gives CDR1 LGHNA, CDR2 YNFKEQ.

This clonotype was seen at least ten times. This chain links TRBV5-1 with TRBJ2-3; 10 bases map to TRBD2. V trimming: 6 bases; J trimming: 6 bases; junction bases outside the gene matches: 10. The CDR3 is 15 residues long. Germline assignment: CDR1 SGHRS and CDR2 YFSETQ. DNA for the CDR3: TGCGCCAGCACCCTCCTAGCGGGGGCCGCCGATACGCAGTATTTT. This encodes CASTLLAGAADTQYF.

This clonotype was recorded many times. V usage is TRBV7-3 and J usage is TRBJ1-5; 7 bases line up with TRBD1. The CDR3 consists of 18 residues. V lost 5 bases, J lost 0 bases, and 13 bases stayed unmatched. The germline CDR1 and CDR2 sequences are SGHTA and FQGTGA. The CDR3 protein is CASSVRDRSPYSNQPQHF. DNA of the CDR3: TGTGCCAGCAGCGTCCGGGACAGATCGCCTTATAGCAATCAGCCCCAGCATTTT.

Ten or more counts support this clonotype. One end of the junction varies from germline; a read error may be responsible. The rearrangement links TRBV9 to TRBJ2-2; D perhaps matches TRBD2 (5 bases). The CDR3 loop spans 14 amino acids. The germline gives CDR1 SGDLS, CDR2 YYNGEE. The CDR3 DNA follows: TGTGCCAGCAGCGTAGCGGGGAACACGGGGGAGCTGTTTTTT. Protein: CASSVAGNTGELFF.

Points on this clonotype: Given a much more abundant clone one base away, this may be a read error. The chain carries TRBV9 and TRBJ2-3, with D perhaps matching TRBD2 (6 bases). The CDR3 totals 11 residues. CDR1 and CDR2 from the germline V gene are SGDLS and YYNGEE. The CDR3 sequence: CTSRGTDTQYF. The CDR3 nucleotides read TGTACCAGTCGGGGGACAGATACGCAGTATTTT.

Ten or more counts support this clonotype. V gene TRBV20-1 combines with J gene TRBJ1-4; D gene uncertain. V lost 3 bases to trimming and J lost 8 bases, with 25 bases between them. Germline lookup yields CDR1 DFQATT and CDR2 SNEGSKA (reference sequence). The CDR3 is made up of 17 amino acids. This CDR3 reads CSASTDSFRTVWEKLFF. DNA of the CDR3: TGCAGTGCTAGTACTGACTCTTTCAGGACGGTTTGGGAAAAACTGTTTTTT.

V gene TRBV12-3 or TRBV12-4 combines with J gene TRBJ1-1, with 7 bases that match TRBD1. This CDR3 region has 15 residues. J lost 4 bases, V lost 6 bases, and 11 bases had no gene match. The CDR3: CASRKTGYRSTEAFF. CDR3 nucleotide sequence: TGTGCCAGCAGAAAGACAGGGTATAGGAGCACTGAAGCTTTCTTT.

This clonotype has a count of ten or more. This rearrangement joins TRBV2 to TRBJ2-2; perhaps TRBD1 as D (6 bases). CDR1 is SNHLY and CDR2 is FYNNEI in the germline V gene. CDR3 length equals 13 residues. Trimming stripped 6 bases from V and 4 bases from J, with 9 bases between. This CDR3 is CASSFRGTGELFF. In DNA, the CDR3 is TGTGCCAGCAGCTTCAGGGGCACCGGGGAGCTGTTTTTT.

The CDR3 loop is CSARVLWTNLPEQYF. The CDR3 bases are TGCAGTGCTAGGGTGCTTTGGACTAATCTCCCCGAGCAGTACTTC. The chain couples TRBV20-1 to TRBJ2-7; tentative D call: TRBD2 (6 bases). V was cut by 3 bases and J by 6 bases, with 21 bases left in between. The CDR3 runs 15 residues. CDR1 and CDR2 (germline): DFQATT, SNEGSKA (reference sequence).

Many counts were recorded for this clonotype. The V call is TRBV20-1, the J call TRBJ1-1; 11 bases fit TRBD1. The ends lost 7 bases at V and 1 base at J; junction bases unmatched: 2. The CDR3 loop spans 13 amino acids. Germline V gene data show CDR1 as DFQATT and CDR2 as SNEGSKA (reference sequence). In nucleotides, the CDR3 is TGCAGTGGGACAGGGGGCGCGAACACTGAAGCTTTCTTT. Its protein product is CSGTGGANTEAFF.

This clonotype was counted many times. The chain couples TRBV20-1 to TRBJ2-7, with 7 bases matching TRBD2. V trimming: 3 bases; J trimming: 2 bases; junction bases outside the gene matches: 7. Germline V gene sequence: CDR1 DFQATT, CDR2 SNEGSKA (reference sequence). The CDR3 is 14 amino acids. CDR3 sequence reads: CSASGSGTPYEQYF. As DNA, the CDR3 is TGCAGTGCTAGTGGGAGCGGGACGCCCTACGAGCAGTACTTC.

This clonotype was observed many times. J is TRBJ1-2 and V is TRBV5-1, with D perhaps matching TRBD1 (5 bases). V was shortened by 0 bases and J by 8 bases, with 11 bases between the two germline ends. Germline V gene data show CDR1 as SGHRS and CDR2 as YFSETQ. CDR3 length: 13 amino acids. The CDR3 protein is CASSLEGPGGYTF. The CDR3 nucleotides are TGCGCCAGCAGCTTGGAGGGACCCGGGGGCTACACCTTC. Variable domain in full (rest from reference TRBV5-1 and TRBJ1-2): KAGVTQTPRYLIKTRGQQVTLSCSPISGHRSVSWYQQTPGQGLQFLFEYFSETQRNKGNFPGRFSGRQFSNSRSEMNVSTLELGDSALYLCASSLEGPGGYTFGSGTRLTVV.

This clonotype has a count of ten or more. This rearrangement joins TRBV9 to TRBJ1-3; D uncertain. The CDR3 consists of 12 residues. V lost 7 bases, J lost 1 base, and 6 bases lay in between. Germline V gene lookup returns CDR1 SGDLS and CDR2 YYNGEE. This CDR3 is CASQGSGNTIYF. The CDR3 DNA reads as TGTGCCAGCCAAGGATCTGGAAACACCATATATTTT.